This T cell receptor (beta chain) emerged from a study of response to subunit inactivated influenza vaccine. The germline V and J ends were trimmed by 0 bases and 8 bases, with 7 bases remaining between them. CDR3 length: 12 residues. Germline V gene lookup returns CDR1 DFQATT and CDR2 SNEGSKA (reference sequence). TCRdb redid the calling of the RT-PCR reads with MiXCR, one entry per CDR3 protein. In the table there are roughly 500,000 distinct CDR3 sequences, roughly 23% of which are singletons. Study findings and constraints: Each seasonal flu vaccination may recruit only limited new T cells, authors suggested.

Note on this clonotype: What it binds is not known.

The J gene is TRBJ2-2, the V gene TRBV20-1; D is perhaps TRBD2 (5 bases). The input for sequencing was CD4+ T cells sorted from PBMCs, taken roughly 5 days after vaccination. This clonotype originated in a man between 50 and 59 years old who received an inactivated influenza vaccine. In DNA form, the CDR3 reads TGCAGTGCTAGAGATGGCGGGGGGGAGCTGTTTTTT. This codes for CSARDGGGELFF.